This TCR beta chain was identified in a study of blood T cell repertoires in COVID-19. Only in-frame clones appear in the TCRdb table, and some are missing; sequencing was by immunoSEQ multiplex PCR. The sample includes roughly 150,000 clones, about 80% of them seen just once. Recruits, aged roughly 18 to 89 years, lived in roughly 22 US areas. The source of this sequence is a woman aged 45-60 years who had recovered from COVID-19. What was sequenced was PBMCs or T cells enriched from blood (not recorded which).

In DNA form, the CDR3 reads TGTGCCAGCAGCCCTCGGCAGGGGGTTCTAAGCGGGGCCAACGTCCTGACTTTC. It translates to CASSPRQGVLSGANVLTF. The chain employs TRBV4-2 and TRBJ2-6, with TRBD1 matching 7 bases. CDR1 is LGHNA, CDR2 YNFKEQ, per germline. The V and J ends lost 4 bases and 4 bases, in that order; junction bases with no gene match: 13. The CDR3 covers 18 residues.